This TCR beta chain was recorded in a study of response to subunit inactivated influenza vaccine listed by TCRdb under 2018. Broadly, across the study: Deep quantitative profiling of the T cell receptor repertoire was used in the study to follow responses to a trivalent subunit inactivated influenza vaccine. What the research found in general, with its limitations: The authors suggested that each seasonal influenza vaccination may recruit only a limited number of new T cells.

A note on this clonotype: Its target antigen remains unknown. No much larger clone is present one base from it, and per-base qualities are unavailable.

Library generation was performed with RT-PCR. Data came from an Illumina HiSeq 2500. The public sequencing data were trimmed at Q25 with fastp and processed into clonotypes with MiXCR by TCRdb, which kept only in-frame beta chains. Entries are consolidated by CDR3 protein sequence, retaining the most common genes and DNA. The sample includes about half a million distinct CDR3 sequences, with roughly 23% observed a single time. Of the sample, approximately 2% falls within the top ten clones. The sample consisted of CD4+ T cells sorted from PBMCs, taken about 5 days after vaccination. The receptor was derived from a man aged 50 or older who received an inactivated influenza vaccine. Donor details come from another sample of the same person, matched by shared clones.

The CDR3 corresponds to CASKGLNTGELFF. Here is the DNA: TGTGCCAGCAAGGGGCTCAACACCGGGGAGCTGTTTTTT. This chain is built from TRBV6-4 and TRBJ2-2; TRBD1 could be the D gene, as 5 bases match. From cysteine to phenylalanine, the CDR3 is 13 amino acids long. Only CDR3 DNA is held: 39 bases, read in frame from base 1. A distance of 8 bases separates the germline ends of V and J, which lose 7 bases and 2 bases respectively. Based on the germline V gene, the CDR1 and CDR2 sequences are MRHNA and SNTAGT.